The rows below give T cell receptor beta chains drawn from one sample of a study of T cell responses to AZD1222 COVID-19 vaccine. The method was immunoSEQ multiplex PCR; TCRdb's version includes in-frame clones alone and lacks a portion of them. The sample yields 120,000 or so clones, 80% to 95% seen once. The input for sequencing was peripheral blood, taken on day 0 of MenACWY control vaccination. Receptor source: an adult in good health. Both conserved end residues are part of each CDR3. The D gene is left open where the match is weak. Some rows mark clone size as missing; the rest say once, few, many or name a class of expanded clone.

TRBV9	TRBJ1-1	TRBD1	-	TGTGCCAGCAGCGTAGGGACAGGGATGAACACTGAAGCTTTCTTT	CASSVGTGMNTEAFF
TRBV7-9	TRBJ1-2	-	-	TGTGCCAGCAGCTCCCCCGGGCAGGGCCCACCAAGCTATGGCTACACCTTC	CASSSPGQGPPSYGYTF
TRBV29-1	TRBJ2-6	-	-	TGCAGCACCCGGGACTCTGGGGCCAACGTCCTGACTTTC	CSTRDSGANVLTF
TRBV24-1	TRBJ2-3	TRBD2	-	TGTGCCACCAGTGAGACAGTAGCGGGGGCGATCACAGATACGCAGTATTTT	CATSETVAGAITDTQYF
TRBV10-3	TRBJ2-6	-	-	TGTGCCATCAGTAAAAACGGCGTGTCTGGGGCCAACGTCCTGACTTTC	CAISKNGVSGANVLTF
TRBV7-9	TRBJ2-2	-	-	TGTGCCAGCAGCCGTCCGGGGGGCGCGAACACCGGGGAGCTGTTTTTT	CASSRPGGANTGELFF
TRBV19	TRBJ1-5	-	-	TGTGCCAGTAGTACCAAACTCGGTGGGCGGGGAGGGAATCAGCCCCAGCATTTT	CASSTKLGGRGGNQPQHF
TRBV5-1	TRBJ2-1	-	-	TGCGCCAGCAGCTTGGAGGGTCCGAATGAGCAGTTCTTC	CASSLEGPNEQFF
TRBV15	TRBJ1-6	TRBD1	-	TGTGCCACCAGCAGAGATATGGGGACAGGGGGCTTGCTTGGGGATTCACCCCTCCACTTT	CATSRDMGTGGLLGDSPLHF
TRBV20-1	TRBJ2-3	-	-	TGCAGTGCTAGTATGAGGGGGTCGAGCACAGATACGCAGTATTTT	CSASMRGSSTDTQYF
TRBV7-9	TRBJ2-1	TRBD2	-	TGTGCCAGCAGCCCCCGCCCGACTAGCGGGGCCTACAATGAGCAGTTCTTC	CASSPRPTSGAYNEQFF
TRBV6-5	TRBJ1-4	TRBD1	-	TGTGCGAGCCGGCGACAGGGTGGGGAACTGTTTTTT	CASRRQGGELFF
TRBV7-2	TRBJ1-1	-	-	TGTGCCAGCAGCTTAGGATGGGGGGGCGTAAATGAAGCTTTCTTT	CASSLGWGGVNEAFF
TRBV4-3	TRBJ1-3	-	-	TGCGCCAGCAGCCAACGAACCTCTGGAAACACCATATATTTT	CASSQRTSGNTIYF
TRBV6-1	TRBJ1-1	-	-	TGTGCCAGCAGTGTAAAACCGACCAACGGTTGGGGCACTGAAGCTTTCTTT	CASSVKPTNGWGTEAFF
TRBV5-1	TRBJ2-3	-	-	TGCGCCAGCAGCTTGGGGGCTAGCACAGATACGCAGTATTTT	CASSLGASTDTQYF
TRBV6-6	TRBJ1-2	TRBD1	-	TGTGCCAGCCGAACAGGGGTGAACTATGGCTACACCTTC	CASRTGVNYGYTF
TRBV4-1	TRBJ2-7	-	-	TGCGCCAGCAGCCAAGTTCAGGGGTCCCCGACCGAGCAGTACTTC	CASSQVQGSPTEQYF
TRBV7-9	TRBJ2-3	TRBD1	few	TGTGCCAGCGGAGGGGACAGGGGGCGCACAGATACGCAGTATTTT	CASGGDRGRTDTQYF
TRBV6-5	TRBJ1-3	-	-	TGTGCCAGCAGTTACTCGCGGGAAGCGGGAAACACCATATATTTT	CASSYSREAGNTIYF
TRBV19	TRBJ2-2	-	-	TGTGCCAGTAGTATCCAGGGTCCCACCGGGGAGCTGTTTTTT	CASSIQGPTGELFF
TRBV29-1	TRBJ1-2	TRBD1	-	TGCAGCGCCCGGACAGGGGGCGCCTATGGCTACACCTTC	CSARTGGAYGYTF
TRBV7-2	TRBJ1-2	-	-	TGTGCCAGCAGCTTAGTATTGAGGACTAACTATGGCTACACCTTC	CASSLVLRTNYGYTF
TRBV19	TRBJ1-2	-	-	TGTGCCAGTAGTATAGGACAGTCACCTGGGCGCTATGGCTACACCTTC	CASSIGQSPGRYGYTF
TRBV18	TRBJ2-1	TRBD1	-	TGTGCCAGCTCACCAAGGGGGCTCTCCTACAATGAGCAGTTCTTC	CASSPRGLSYNEQFF
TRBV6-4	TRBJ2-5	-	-	TGTGCCAGCAGTGACCCCACCATCCAACTTCAAGAGACCCAGTACTTC	CASSDPTIQLQETQYF
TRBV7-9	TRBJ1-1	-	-	TGTGCCAGCAGCCCCCCGACAGCGAACACTGAAGCTTTCTTT	CASSPPTANTEAFF
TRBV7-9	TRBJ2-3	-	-	TGTGCCAGCAGCTTAGCAGCGGGTGGGCGCACAGATACGCAGTATTTT	CASSLAAGGRTDTQYF
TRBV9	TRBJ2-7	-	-	TGTGCCAGCAGCGTAGGACGGGCAATGGCCTACGAGCAGTACTTC	CASSVGRAMAYEQYF
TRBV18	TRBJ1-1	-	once	TGTGCCAGCTCACCAGGGACTGAAGCTTTCTTT	CASSPGTEAFF
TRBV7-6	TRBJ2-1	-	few	TGTGCCAGCAGCTTAGGGGGCGGTGGTGGCTACAATGAGCAGTTCTTC	CASSLGGGGGYNEQFF
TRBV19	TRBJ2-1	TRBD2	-	TGTGCCAGTAGGAGCGGGAGTTATGAGCAGTTCTTC	CASRSGSYEQFF
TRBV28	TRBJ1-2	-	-	TGTGCCAGCATGAGGGAAAACTATGGCTACACCTTC	CASMRENYGYTF
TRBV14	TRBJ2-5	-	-	TGTGCCAGCAGCCAAGATTGGGCAGGGTCGGAGACCCAGTACTTC	CASSQDWAGSETQYF
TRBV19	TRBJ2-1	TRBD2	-	TGTGCCAGTAGTACGGGACTAGCTCTTAATGAGCAGTTCTTC	CASSTGLALNEQFF
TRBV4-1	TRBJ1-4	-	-	TGCGCCAGCAGCCAAGTCTCCGGGGGGCTCGAAAAACTGTTTTTT	CASSQVSGGLEKLFF
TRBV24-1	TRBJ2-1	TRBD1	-	TGTGCCACCAGTGAGTTTCGGGACAGCCCCTACAATGAGCAGTTCTTC	CATSEFRDSPYNEQFF
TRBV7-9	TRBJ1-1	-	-	TGTGCCAGCAGTCCTTCGGAGAACACTGAAGCTTTCTTT	CASSPSENTEAFF
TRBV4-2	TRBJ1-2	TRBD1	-	TGTGCCAGCAGCCAAGATCGGGACAGGCCCAACTATGGCTACACCTTC	CASSQDRDRPNYGYTF
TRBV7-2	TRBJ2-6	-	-	TGTGCCAGCAGCTTAGCGAGGAGCGGACCTTCTGGGGCCAACGTCCTGACTTTC	CASSLARSGPSGANVLTF
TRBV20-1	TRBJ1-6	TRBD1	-	TGCAGTGCTAGTATCATCCAGGGGGCGTCACCCCTCCACTTT	CSASIIQGASPLHF
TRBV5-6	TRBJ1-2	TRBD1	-	TGTGCCAGCAGCTTTGGCAACAGGGGACGTGGCTACACCTTC	CASSFGNRGRGYTF
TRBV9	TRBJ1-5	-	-	TGTGCCAGCAGCGCGACCCCCCAGCATTTT	CASSATPQHF
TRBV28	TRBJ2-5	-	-	TGTGCCAGCAAGGCCAGAGGGCATAAGATCCAAGAGACCCAGTACTTC	CASKARGHKIQETQYF
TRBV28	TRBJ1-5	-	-	TGTGCCAGCAGTAGCCCAGATAATCAGCCCCAGCATTTT	CASSSPDNQPQHF
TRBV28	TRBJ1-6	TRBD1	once	TGTGCCAGCAAGGTAACAGGGGGAGGTAATTCACCCCTCCACTTT	CASKVTGGGNSPLHF
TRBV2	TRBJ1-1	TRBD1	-	TGTGCCAGCAGGGAGGACAGGGAGGGGGCGAACACTGAAGCTTTCTTT	CASREDREGANTEAFF
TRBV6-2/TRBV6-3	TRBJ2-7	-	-	TGTGCCAGCAGTTCCTCACCGGACGGCTCCTACGAGCAGTACTTC	CASSSSPDGSYEQYF
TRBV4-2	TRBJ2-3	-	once	TGTGCCAGCAGCCCCGGGTTGGGGGAGATTAGCACAGATACGCAGTATTTT	CASSPGLGEISTDTQYF
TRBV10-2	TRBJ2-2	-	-	TGCGCCAGCAGTGACCCAGGGGGGCCGAACACCGGGGAGCTGTTTTTT	CASSDPGGPNTGELFF
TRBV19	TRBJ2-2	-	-	TGTGCCAGTAGTATTCTTCTAGCACCCACCGGGGAGCTGTTTTTT	CASSILLAPTGELFF
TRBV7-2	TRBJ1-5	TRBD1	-	TGTGCCAGCAGCTACTCCGGGACAGGGAAGAGCAATCAGCCCCAGCATTTT	CASSYSGTGKSNQPQHF